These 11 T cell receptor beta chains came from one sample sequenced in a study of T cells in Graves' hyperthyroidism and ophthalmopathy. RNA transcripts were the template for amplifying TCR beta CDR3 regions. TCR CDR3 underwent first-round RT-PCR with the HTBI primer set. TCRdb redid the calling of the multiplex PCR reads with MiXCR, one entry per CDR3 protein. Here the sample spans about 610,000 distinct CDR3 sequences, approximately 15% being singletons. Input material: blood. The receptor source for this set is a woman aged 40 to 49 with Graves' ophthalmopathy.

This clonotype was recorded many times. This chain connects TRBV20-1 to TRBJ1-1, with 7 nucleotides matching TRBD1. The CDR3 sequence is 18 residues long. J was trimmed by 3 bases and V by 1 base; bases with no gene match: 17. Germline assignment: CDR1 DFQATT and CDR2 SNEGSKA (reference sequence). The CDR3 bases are TGCAGTGCTAGAGGCAGGGGGGCTCTCTTTAGGATGGACACTGAAGCTTTCTTT. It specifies CSARGRGALFRMDTEAFF.

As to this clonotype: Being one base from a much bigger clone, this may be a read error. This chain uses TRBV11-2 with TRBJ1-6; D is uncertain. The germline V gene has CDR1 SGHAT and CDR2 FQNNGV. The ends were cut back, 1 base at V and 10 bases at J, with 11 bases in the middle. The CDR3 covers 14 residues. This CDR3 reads CASSLAQYDSPLHF. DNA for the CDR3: TGTGCCAGCAGCTTAGCACAGTATGACTCACCCCTCCACTTT.

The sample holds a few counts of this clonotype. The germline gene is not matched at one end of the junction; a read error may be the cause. CDR3: CSARDWRGQGAYERYF. As DNA, the CDR3 is TGCAGTGCTAGAGACTGGCGGGGACAGGGAGCCTACGAGCGGTACTTC. The chain uses TRBV20-1 and TRBJ2-7; 9 bases align to TRBD1. The CDR3 runs 16 residues. Germline V gene data show CDR1 as DFQATT and CDR2 as SNEGSKA (reference sequence).

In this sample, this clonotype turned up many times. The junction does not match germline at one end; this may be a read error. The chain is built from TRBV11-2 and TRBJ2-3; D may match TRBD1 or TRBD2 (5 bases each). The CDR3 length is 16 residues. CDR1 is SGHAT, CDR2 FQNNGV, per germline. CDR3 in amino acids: CAGSPRGLENTDTQYF. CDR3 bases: TGTGCCGGCAGCCCGAGGGGCCTAGAGAACACAGATACGCAGTATTTT.

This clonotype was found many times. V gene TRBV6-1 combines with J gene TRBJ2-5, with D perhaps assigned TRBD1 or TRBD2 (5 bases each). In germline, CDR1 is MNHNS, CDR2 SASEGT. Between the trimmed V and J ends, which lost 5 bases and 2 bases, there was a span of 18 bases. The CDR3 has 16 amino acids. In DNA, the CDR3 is TGTGCCAGCAGTTGGTCCCCCCAGGGACCACAAGAGACCCAGTACTTC. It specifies CASSWSPQGPQETQYF.

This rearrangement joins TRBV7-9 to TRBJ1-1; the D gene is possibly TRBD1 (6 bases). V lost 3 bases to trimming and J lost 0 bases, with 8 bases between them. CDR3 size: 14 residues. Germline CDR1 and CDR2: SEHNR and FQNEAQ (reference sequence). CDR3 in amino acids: CASSLGAVNTEAFF. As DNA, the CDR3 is TGTGCCAGCAGCTTGGGGGCGGTGAACACTGAAGCTTTCTTT.

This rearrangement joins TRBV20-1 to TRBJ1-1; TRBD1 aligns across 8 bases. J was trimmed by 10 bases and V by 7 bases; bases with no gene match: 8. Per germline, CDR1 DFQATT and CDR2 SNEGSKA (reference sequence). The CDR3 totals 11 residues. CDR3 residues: CSVQQGEGAFF. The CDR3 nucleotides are TGCAGTGTTCAACAGGGGGAGGGAGCTTTCTTT.

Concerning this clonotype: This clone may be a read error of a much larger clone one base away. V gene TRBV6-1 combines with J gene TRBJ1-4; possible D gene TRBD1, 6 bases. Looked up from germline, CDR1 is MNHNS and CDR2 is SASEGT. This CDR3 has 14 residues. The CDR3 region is CTSSPQGRGEKLFF. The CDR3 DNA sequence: TGTACCAGCAGCCCCCAGGGGAGGGGGGAAAAACTGTTTTTT.

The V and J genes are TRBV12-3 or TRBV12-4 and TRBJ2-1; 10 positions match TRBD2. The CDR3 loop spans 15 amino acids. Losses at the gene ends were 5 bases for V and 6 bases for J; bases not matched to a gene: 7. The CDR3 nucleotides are TGTGCCAGCAGTCCTAGCGGGAGTTCCGGCAATGAGCAGTTCTTC. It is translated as CASSPSGSSGNEQFF.

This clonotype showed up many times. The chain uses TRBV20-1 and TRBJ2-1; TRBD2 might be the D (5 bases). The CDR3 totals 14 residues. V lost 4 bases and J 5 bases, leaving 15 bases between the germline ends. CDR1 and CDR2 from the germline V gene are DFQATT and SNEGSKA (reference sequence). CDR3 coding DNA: TGCAGTGCTATTGGGCCGGGGATCCACAATGAGCAGTTCTTC. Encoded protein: CSAIGPGIHNEQFF.

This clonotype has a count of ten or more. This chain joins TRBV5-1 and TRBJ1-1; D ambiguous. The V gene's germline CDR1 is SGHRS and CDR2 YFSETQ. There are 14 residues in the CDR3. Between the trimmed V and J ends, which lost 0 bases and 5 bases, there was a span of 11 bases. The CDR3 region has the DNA TGCGCCAGCAGCTTGGAAGCAGGTTGGACTGAAGCTTTCTTT. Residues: CASSLEAGWTEAFF.